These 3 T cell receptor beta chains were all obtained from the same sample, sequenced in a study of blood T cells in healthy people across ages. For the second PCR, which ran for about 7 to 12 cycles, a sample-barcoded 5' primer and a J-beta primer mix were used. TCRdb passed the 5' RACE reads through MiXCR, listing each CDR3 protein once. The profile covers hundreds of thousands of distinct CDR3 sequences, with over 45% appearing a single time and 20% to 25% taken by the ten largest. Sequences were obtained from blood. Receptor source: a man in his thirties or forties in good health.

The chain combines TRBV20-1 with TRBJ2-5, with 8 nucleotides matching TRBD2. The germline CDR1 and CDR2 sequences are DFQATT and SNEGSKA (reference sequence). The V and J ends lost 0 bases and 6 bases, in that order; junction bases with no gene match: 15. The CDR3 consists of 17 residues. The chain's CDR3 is CSARDMGLGTRLKTQYF. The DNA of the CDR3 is TGCAGTGCTAGAGACATGGGACTAGGGACCCGGTTAAAGACCCAGTACTTC.

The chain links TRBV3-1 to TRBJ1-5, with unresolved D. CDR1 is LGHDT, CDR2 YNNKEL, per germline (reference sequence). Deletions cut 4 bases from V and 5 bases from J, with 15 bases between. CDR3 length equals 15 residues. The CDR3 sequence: CASSLDGLGDQPQHF. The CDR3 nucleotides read TGTGCCAGCAGCCTAGATGGACTAGGCGATCAGCCCCAGCATTTT.

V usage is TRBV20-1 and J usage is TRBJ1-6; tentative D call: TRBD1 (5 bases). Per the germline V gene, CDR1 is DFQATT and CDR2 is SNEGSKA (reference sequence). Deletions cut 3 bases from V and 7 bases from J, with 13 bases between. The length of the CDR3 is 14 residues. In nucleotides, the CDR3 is TGCAGTGCTAGCCATGGCGGGGCGAATTCACCCCTCCACTTT. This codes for CSASHGGANSPLHF.